This T cell receptor beta chain was recovered during a study of control samples from healthy donors and cancer patients. Germline assignment: CDR1 LNHDA and CDR2 SQIVND (reference sequence). The CDR3 runs to 13 residues. The V end was cut by 8 bases, the J end by 4 bases, with 11 bases between. Profiled with immunoSEQ multiplex PCR; TCRdb holds only in-frame clones, not every one. The sample records 150,000 to 180,000 clones, about 94% being singletons. Sequenced input: blood. The V call is TRBV19, the J call TRBJ1-4; D is perhaps TRBD1 (5 bases). The sequence came from a man in his forties in good health. CDR3 coding DNA: TGTGCCAGTGGGGCGGTCCTTAATGAAAAACTGTTTTTT. It encodes CASGAVLNEKLFF. The full variable domain, its missing parts supplied by reference TRBV19 and TRBJ1-4, is DGGITQSPKYLFRKEGQNVTLSCEQNLNHDAMYWYRQDPGQGLRLIYYSQIVNDFQKGDIAEGYSVSREKKESFPLTVTSAQKNPTAFYLCASGAVLNEKLFFGSGTQLSVL.